This T cell receptor (beta chain) is drawn from a study of early stage breast cancer tumors. Study overall: Of around 15 invasive breast tumors, about a dozen were hormone receptor-positive, HER2-negative.

Clones were read by immunoSEQ multiplex PCR, and TCRdb kept only the in-frame ones, dropping some. This table holds more than 60,000 clones, more than 65% found once. The length of the CDR3 is 16 residues. Broader study findings: Commonly generated sequences made up most enriched TCRB sequences shared between patients. Functional markers like CD4, CD8 and FOXP3 were missed in bulk sequencing. Tumor and normal breast were distinguished via blood comparison in about 90% of the 16 patients.

This clone was recorded a few times. Its specificity is not known. This sequence originates from a person aged 60 to 70 with breast cancer. Sequenced material: blood. The gene calls are TRBV12-2 and TRBJ1-2. TRBV12-2 is a documented pseudogene. The CDR3 bases are TGTGCAAGTCGCTTAGGCTGGGTTGGCAGAAACTATGGCTACACCTTC. Translation: CASRLGWVGRNYGYTF.